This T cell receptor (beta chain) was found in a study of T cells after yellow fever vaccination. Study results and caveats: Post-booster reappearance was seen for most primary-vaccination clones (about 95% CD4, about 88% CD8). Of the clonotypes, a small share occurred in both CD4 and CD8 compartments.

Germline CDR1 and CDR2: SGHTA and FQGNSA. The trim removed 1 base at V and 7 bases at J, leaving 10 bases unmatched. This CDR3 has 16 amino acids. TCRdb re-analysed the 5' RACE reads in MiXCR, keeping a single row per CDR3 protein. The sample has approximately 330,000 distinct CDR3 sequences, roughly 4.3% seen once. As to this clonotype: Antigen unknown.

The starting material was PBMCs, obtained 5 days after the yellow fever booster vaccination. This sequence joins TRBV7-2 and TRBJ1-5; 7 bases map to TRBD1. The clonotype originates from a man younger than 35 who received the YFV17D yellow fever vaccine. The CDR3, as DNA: TGTGCCAGCAGCTTAGGGGCCAGGGGGAGCGGGCAGCCCCAGCATTTT. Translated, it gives CASSLGARGSGQPQHF.